This TCR beta chain is from a study of tumor and adjacent non-tumor tissue in lung cancer. Study details: There were some 12 adenocarcinoma, 2 squamous cell carcinoma and 1 small cell lung cancer cases. Patients were aged about 30 to 76, 10 men and about 5 women, stage I to III. General study points: Tumor repertoires had a smaller top 100 clone share than normal lung.

Germline lookup yields CDR1 ENHRY and CDR2 SYGVKD. This CDR3 spans 14 amino acids. RNA was extracted from bulk tissue without any cell sorting. TCRbeta libraries were built with three rounds of nested PCR, modified from ARM-PCR. TCRdb reprocessed the multiplex PCR reads with MiXCR, giving one entry per CDR3 protein. The sample yields about 110,000 distinct CDR3 sequences, roughly 80% seen once. Note on this clonotype: As yet, its antigen is unknown. No conserved phenylalanine or tryptophan is present at the end of the CDR3, so a read error is the likely explanation.

V is TRBV10-3 and J is TRBJ2-5, with 7 positions matching TRBD2. The clonotype comes from a woman in her sixties or seventies with non-small cell lung cancer. The sequenced material came from lung tumor tissue. The CDR3: CVISQASGQETQYL. CDR3 DNA: TGTGTCATCAGTCAGGCTAGCGGACAAGAGACCCAGTACTTA.